These 16 T cell receptor beta chains were sequenced from one sample in a study of T cells in Graves' hyperthyroidism and ophthalmopathy (dated by TCRdb to the late 2010s). The method behind the library was multiplex PCR. For sequencing, an Illumina HiSeq 2000 was employed. TCR beta CDR3 regions were amplified from RNA transcripts. The first round of RT-PCR for the TCR CDR3 was performed with the HTBI primer set and the Qiagen OneStep RT-PCR kit. The public reads were run again by TCRdb, first through fastp at Q25 and then through MiXCR, and only productive beta chains were kept. Rows matching on CDR3 protein sequence are summarized as one entry with the most common DNA and genes. A total of approximately 300,000 distinct CDR3 sequences appear in this sample, around a sixth of them only once. Roughly 31% of the sample is taken by the ten largest. Source material: blood. These receptors were taken from a young man with Graves' hyperthyroidism.

Of note for this clonotype: At one end, the junction sequence differs from germline, possibly due to a read error. This rearrangement joins TRBV13 to TRBJ2-7; D may match TRBD1 or TRBD2 (7 bases each). The germline V gene has CDR1 PRHDT and CDR2 FYEKMQ (reference sequence). This CDR3 has 13 residues. The CDR3 here is CASSLTGDYEQHF. The CDR3, as DNA: TGTGCCAGCAGCCTAACAGGGGACTACGAGCAGCACTTC.

The V gene is TRBV6-1, the J gene TRBJ2-7, with TRBD1 matching 7 bases. The CDR3 is 14 residues long. CDR1 is MNHNS and CDR2 is SASEGT in the germline V gene. With V trimmed by 5 bases and J by 2 bases, 6 bases remained unmatched. The CDR3 DNA is TGTGCCAGCAGTCTGACAGGGCTAACCTACGAGCAGTACTTC. This encodes CASSLTGLTYEQYF.

The V and J genes are TRBV19 and TRBJ1-5; TRBD1 might be the D (5 bases). From germline, CDR1 is LNHDA and CDR2 SQIVND (reference sequence). The CDR3 sequence is 15 residues long. V was clipped by 7 bases and J by 4 bases, with 17 bases between them. The CDR3 loop is CASTFSGGGNQPQHF. The CDR3 DNA sequence: TGTGCCAGTACCTTCTCGGGGGGGGGGAATCAGCCCCAGCATTTT.

Note on this clonotype: This may stem from a read error, because a much larger clone lies one nucleotide away. CDR3 amino acids: CTSSLDRLTGELFF. The DNA for the CDR3 is TGTACCAGCAGCTTAGATCGACTCACCGGGGAGCTGTTTTTT. V gene TRBV7-2 combines with J gene TRBJ2-2; no clear D gene. CDR1 and CDR2 (germline): SGHTA, FQGNSA. The CDR3 has 14 amino acids. The V end lost 1 base, the J end lost 4 bases, and 7 bases lay between the germline ends.

In its sample, this clonotype was seen many times. In nucleotides, the CDR3 is TGCGCCAGCAGCCTCTGGGGGCCTGAAGCTTTCTTT. Its translation: CASSLWGPEAFF. The J gene is TRBJ1-1, the V gene TRBV5-1, with D possibly matching TRBD1 (6 bases). Germline-derived CDR1 and CDR2 are SGHRS and YFSETQ. Trimming removed 4 bases at V and 6 bases at J, with 10 bases between. The CDR3 length is 12 residues.

The sample holds many counts of this clonotype. The V gene is TRBV27, the J gene TRBJ2-7, with D possibly matching TRBD1 (6 bases). With 2 bases removed from V and 2 bases from J, the gap between germline ends came to 13 bases. The germline V gene encodes CDR1 MNHEY and CDR2 SMNVEV (reference sequence). The CDR3 covers 15 residues. The CDR3 loop is CASSLETGTTYEQYF. CDR3 coding DNA: TGTGCCAGCAGTTTAGAGACCGGGACAACCTACGAGCAGTACTTC.

The chain employs TRBV4-1 and TRBJ2-3; 9 bases align to TRBD1. The junction had 2 bases not matched to a gene; V was cut back by 4 bases and J by 0 bases. CDR3 length: 15 residues. Germline assignment: CDR1 MGHRA and CDR2 YSYEKL. CDR3 sequence reads: CASSRGQGSTDTQYF. The CDR3 nucleotides are TGCGCCAGCAGCCGGGGACAGGGTAGCACAGATACGCAGTATTTT.

The chain joins TRBV4-1 to TRBJ1-4; TRBD1 is a possible D gene (6 bases). Trimming stripped 0 bases from V and 10 bases from J, with 18 bases between. CDR3 length: 16 amino acids. CDR1 MGHRA and CDR2 YSYEKL come from the germline V gene. CDR3 amino acids: CASSQESGGTMGKLFF. The CDR3 nucleotides are TGCGCCAGCAGCCAAGAATCCGGCGGGACAATGGGAAAACTGTTTTTT.

This clonotype was seen a handful of times. This chain joins TRBV6-6 and TRBJ1-1, with 9 bases fitting TRBD1. Germline V CDR1 and CDR2: MNHNY, SVGAGI (reference sequence). The CDR3 contains 15 residues. V lost 2 bases to trimming and J lost 3 bases; unmatched junction nucleotides: 4. The CDR3 spells CASSYTGGLDTEAFF. CDR3 in DNA: TGTGCCAGCAGTTACACAGGGGGCTTGGACACTGAAGCTTTCTTT.

This clonotype turned up a few times. J is TRBJ2-2 and V is TRBV30, with D perhaps matching TRBD2 (6 bases). V gave up 2 bases and J gave up 4 bases, with 8 bases separating them. This CDR3 is built from 13 residues. Germline V lookup: CDR1 GTSNPN, CDR2 SVGIG (reference sequence). The chain's CDR3 is CAWSLGGTGELFF. Written as DNA, the CDR3 is TGTGCCTGGAGTTTGGGGGGCACCGGGGAGCTGTTTTTT.

The chain has TRBV29-1 and TRBJ1-4; weak D call: TRBD1 (5 bases). The CDR3 runs to 13 residues. The germline gives CDR1 SQVTM, CDR2 ANQGSEA. With 4 bases removed from V and 7 bases from J, the gap between germline ends came to 13 bases. The CDR3 spells CSVGATAGEKLFF. The DNA of the CDR3 is TGCAGCGTTGGGGCGACAGCTGGTGAAAAACTGTTTTTT.

This clonotype was observed at least ten times. The chain recombines TRBV12-3 or TRBV12-4 with TRBJ2-1, with TRBD1 matching 8 bases. The CDR3 is 15 amino acids. J lost 0 bases, V lost 9 bases, and 7 bases had no gene match. The CDR3 reads CASVRQGNSYNEQFF. DNA for the CDR3: TGTGCCAGTGTACGACAGGGGAACTCCTACAATGAGCAGTTCTTC.

In this sample, this clonotype turned up many times. The V and J genes are TRBV12-3 or TRBV12-4 and TRBJ1-5; perhaps TRBD1 as D (5 bases). CDR3 length equals 15 residues. V shed 3 bases and J shed 2 bases, with 11 bases lying between them. The CDR3 DNA reads as TGTGCCAGCAGTTTCAGGGATGATGGCAATCAGCCCCAGCATTTT. Encoded protein: CASSFRDDGNQPQHF.

This clonotype was detected ten times or more. The rearrangement uses TRBV3-1 and TRBJ2-1; possible D gene TRBD1, 5 bases. The V end lost 0 bases, the J end lost 9 bases, and 9 bases lay between the germline ends. The CDR3 contains 13 residues. Germline CDR1 is LGHDT and CDR2 is YNNKEL (reference sequence). DNA for the CDR3: TGTGCCAGCAGCCAAGACAGGCAGGGTGAGCAGTTCTTC. Its protein product is CASSQDRQGEQFF.

CDR3 region: CATSRGVGETQYF. CDR3 coding DNA: TGTGCCACCAGCAGAGGGGTTGGAGAGACCCAGTACTTC. The chain recombines TRBV15 with TRBJ2-5, with D hard to call. Germline CDR1 and CDR2: LNHNV and YYDKDF (reference sequence). CDR3 length equals 13 residues. V was trimmed by 1 base and J by 4 bases, leaving 7 bases between them.

This clonotype was counted many times. The J gene is TRBJ2-2, the V gene TRBV28, with a weak D call TRBD2 (5 bases). This CDR3 is built from 15 residues. Germline CDR1 is MDHEN and CDR2 is SYDVKM. With 7 bases removed from V and 2 bases from J, the gap between germline ends came to 14 bases. In nucleotides, the CDR3 is TGTGCCAGCAACACCCCCCGGGGAAACACCGGGGAGCTGTTTTTT. It specifies CASNTPRGNTGELFF.